This T cell receptor (beta chain) was recovered during a study of identical twins (dated by TCRdb to about 2016). Background for the entire study: To test whether fetal clonotypes persist, this study deep-sequenced TCR alpha and beta repertoires from monozygotic twins, from unrelated adults of various ages, and from cord blood. Replicate twin experiments were performed at different times using different library preparation protocols to rule out contamination. The investigation overall reported the following: In monozygotic twins, recombination models systematically underestimated out-of-frame TCR alpha sharing, but the models matched the sharing seen between unrelated individuals. Compared with coincidental sharing between unrelated individuals, out-of-frame TCR alpha sequences shared between twins had an excess of sequences with low generation probability. The excess sharing between twins in beta out-of-frame sequences was weaker because fewer shared sequences reduced the signal-to-noise ratio. Because the same donors could not be followed over many years, the conclusions depended on cross-sectional statistical analysis. Invariant T cells such as MAIT and iNKT could partly confound zero-insertion analyses, though diverse VJ usage argued against this for most clonotypes. Fewer insertions were carried by abundant cord blood beta clonotypes, a similar but weaker trend appeared in young adult naive repertoires, and no such trend appeared in memory repertoires.

All donors were healthy Caucasians. Three pairs of female monozygotic twins, all aged roughly 18 to 29 years, were included in the twin cohort. Peripheral blood mononuclear cells were used as the source from which RNA for TCR libraries was isolated. On this clonotype: Its antigen remains undetermined. Base qualities were left out, and no much larger clone turns up one base away.

From the germline V gene, CDR1 is MDHEN and CDR2 is SYDVKM. V is pruned by 10 bases and J by 1 base, leaving 17 bases of the junction without a gene match. The CDR3 contains 17 residues, cysteine and phenylalanine counted. CDR3 DNA only is kept here, 51 bases in frame from base 1. The protocol used for the library was 5' RACE. Sequencer: Illumina HiSeq 2000. Template switching added a universal primer binding site, and the final cDNA carried a unique molecular identifier that allowed TCR cDNA molecules to be counted accurately. First-strand cDNA for TCR alpha and beta chains was synthesized from specific primers in the conserved constant-segment region. To control for contamination, every cDNA library carried two barcodes: a SMART-Mk sample barcode plus Illumina barcodes. TruSeq adapter sequences and Illumina sample barcodes were added in two successive PCR steps. The TCR alpha and beta cDNA libraries were sequenced on the Illumina HiSeq platform using custom primers. Under the source paper's analysis protocol: MiGEC processed the raw reads to extract unique molecular identifiers, while MiXCR was used to determine the CDR3 positions. For each individual, recombination models were inferred using an EM algorithm with the repgenHMM and IGoR tools. The analysis of shared clonotypes was done with the tcR package in R, with sharing normalized by the product of cloneset sizes. Out-of-frame nonproductive sequences were analyzed to study raw recombination free of thymic and clonal selection effects. TCRdb passed the public sequencing reads through fastp at Q25 and MiXCR, retaining productive beta sequences. All rows with the same CDR3 protein become a single entry with the most common DNA and genes. These V and J calls are TCRdb output, not the study's own analysis. Here the sample has hundreds of thousands of distinct CDR3 sequences; 8.6% occur a single time. Clones ranked in the top ten supply 0.75% to 1% of the sample.

The sample also formed part of further work on yellow fever vaccine responses in identical twins. That second publication adds: According to the authors, the vaccine-induced T cell response in identical twins seemed to be partly convergent and partly specific to each individual. Focusing on identical twins, the study followed the T cell clones that responded to the vaccine, and did so with precision.

The sequence was collected from a woman younger than 30 in good health. Material: PBMCs. The chain is assembled from TRBV28 and TRBJ2-7, and TRBD1 matches 9 of the central bases. The CDR3 protein is CATSPQPGTGFSYEQYF. The base sequence is TGTGCCACCTCCCCACAGCCCGGGACAGGGTTTTCCTACGAGCAGTACTTC.